A single sample gave rise to the 7 T cell receptor beta chains below, sequenced in a study of cytomegalovirus exposure and HLA in healthy donors. Amplification used 60 Vbeta primers and 13 Jbeta primers. Assay used: immunoSEQ multiplex PCR; TCRdb lists only in-frame clones, some missing. The sample records 200,000 or so clones, 82% being singletons. The sequenced material came from PBMCs. Receptor source: a woman under 30 in good health and CMV-seronegative.

Remarks on this clone: At the DNA level, this CDR3 is encoded by other sequences in the same sample as well. This sequence joins TRBV29-1 and TRBJ2-7, with TRBD2 as a possible D gene (6 bases). V was shortened by 6 bases and J by 7 bases, with 16 bases between the two germline ends. The CDR3 runs 12 residues. The germline CDR1 and CDR2 sequences are SQVTM and ANQGSEA. The CDR3 is CSVGTEMLEQYF. As DNA, the CDR3 is TGCAGCGTGGGGACTGAAATGCTTGAGCAGTACTTC.

The V call is TRBV19, the J call TRBJ1-2; no definite D call. Germline V gene data show CDR1 as LNHDA and CDR2 as SQIVND (reference sequence). Trimming stripped 10 bases from V and 3 bases from J, with 15 bases between. The CDR3 contains 13 residues. The CDR3 region is CATKTRRDYGYTF. For the CDR3, the DNA is TGTGCCACCAAAACCCGGCGGGACTATGGCTACACCTTC.

V is TRBV11-2 and J is TRBJ2-7; 8 nucleotides align to TRBD2. The CDR3 totals 14 residues. Germline V gene lookup returns CDR1 SGHAT and CDR2 FQNNGV. V lost 5 bases and J lost 3; bases outside the gene matches: 6. The CDR3 DNA follows: TGTGCCAGCAGCCGTGCGGCGGGGGGCTACGAGCAGTACTTC. It encodes CASSRAAGGYEQYF.

The V and J genes are TRBV5-6 and TRBJ2-1; TRBD2 aligns across 10 bases. CDR3 length: 15 amino acids. CDR1 SGHDT and CDR2 YYEEEE come from the germline V gene. With V trimmed by 3 bases and J by 8 bases, 8 bases remained unmatched. The CDR3 nucleotides are TGTGCCAGCAGCTATTTCTTAGCGGGGGGAGATGAGCAGTTCTTC. It yields the protein CASSYFLAGGDEQFF.

The sample holds one count of this clone. The chain couples TRBV4-1 to TRBJ2-7; a weak D match, TRBD2 (6 bases). Trimming shortened V by 1 base and J by 3 bases, and 10 bases separated the two germline ends. This CDR3 region has 14 residues. Germline values: CDR1 MGHRA, CDR2 YSYEKL. In DNA form, the CDR3 reads TGCGCCAGCAGCCAAGGGCACGGGGGCTACGAGCAGTACTTC. It is translated as CASSQGHGGYEQYF.

The chain links TRBV6-6 to TRBJ2-7; TRBD2 matches at 11 bases. There are 14 residues in the CDR3. Germline V gives CDR1 MNHNY, CDR2 SVGAGI (reference sequence). Unmatched junction bases numbered 6, after V lost 6 bases and J lost 5 bases. In DNA, the CDR3 is TGTGCCAGCAGGCCGGGACTAGCGGTAAACGAGCAGTACTTC. Encoded protein: CASRPGLAVNEQYF.

The chain couples TRBV28 to TRBJ1-5; 9 nucleotides agree with TRBD1. Germline CDR1 and CDR2: MDHEN and SYDVKM. This CDR3 is 15 amino acids long. Trimming took 6 bases from V and 9 from J; bases not matched to a gene: 12. The CDR3 region has the DNA TGTGCCAGCAGCCTTGGGGGGACAGGGCCGCCGCCCCAGCATTTT. It translates to CASSLGGTGPPPQHF.